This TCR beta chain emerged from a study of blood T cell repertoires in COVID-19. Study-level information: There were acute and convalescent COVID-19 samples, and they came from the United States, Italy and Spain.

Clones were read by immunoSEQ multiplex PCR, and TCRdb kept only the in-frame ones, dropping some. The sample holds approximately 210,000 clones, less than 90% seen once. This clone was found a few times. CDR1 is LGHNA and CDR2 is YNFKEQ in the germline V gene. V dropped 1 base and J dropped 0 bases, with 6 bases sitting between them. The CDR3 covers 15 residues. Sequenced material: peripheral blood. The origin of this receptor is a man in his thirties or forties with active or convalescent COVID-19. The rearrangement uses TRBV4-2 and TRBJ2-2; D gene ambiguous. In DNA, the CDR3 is TGTGCCAGCAGCCAAGCCGACACGAACACCGGGGAGCTGTTTTTT. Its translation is CASSQADTNTGELFF.